This is a list of T cell receptor beta chains from one sample in a study of T-cell memory formation after mild COVID-19. Using its own MiXCR run on the 5' RACE reads, TCRdb lists one record per CDR3 protein. The profile shows around 300,000 distinct CDR3 sequences, 13% of them singletons. The sequenced sample was PBMCs or a T cell subset sorted from them (not recorded which). These receptors were obtained from a young man who had mild COVID-19 (a few samples of this study predate the infection). Cell type and time point are not known. Each CDR3 is given without its conserved first and last residue. A clone size is listed for some rows: how often the clone was seen (once, few, many), or a class if it is expanded.

CDR3 | V | size | J
ASSRTANEQF | TRBV7-9 | few | TRBJ2-1
ASSLGGRGETQY | TRBV7-2 | . | TRBJ2-5
ASSPSSDSPLH | TRBV18 | . | TRBJ1-6
SAPPLAGGPDTQY | TRBV20-1 | . | TRBJ2-3
ASSGAGPNTGELF | TRBV10-1 | . | TRBJ2-2
ASSRKGHEAF | TRBV7-2 | . | TRBJ1-1
ASSQQQGPFYEQY | TRBV4-1 | few | TRBJ2-7
ASSVGLAGHEQF | TRBV9 | . | TRBJ2-1
ASSLSGPSRY | TRBV7-2 | . | TRBJ2-3
ASSLSTGGLYEKLF | TRBV5-1 | few | TRBJ1-4
ASSQDNFRRGWAF | TRBV4-3 | few | TRBJ1-1
ASSLRGEGLPPY | TRBV12-3/TRBV12-4 | few | TRBJ2-3
ASSQREAVGNSPLH | TRBV6-6 | few | TRBJ1-6
SARVGSTNQPQH | TRBV20-1 | few | TRBJ1-5
ASSPPGVDEQY | TRBV18 | few | TRBJ2-7
ASSFSSGGAYDEQF | TRBV6-6 | . | TRBJ2-1
ASSKDRFGEQF | TRBV5-4 | . | TRBJ2-1
ASSLWRLASGTDTQY | TRBV5-1 | few | TRBJ2-3
ASSPSLVVQF | TRBV7-2 | . | TRBJ2-1
ASSQGGLPYDYY | TRBV6-5 | . | TRBJ2-3
ASSIQSSYNEQF | TRBV5-1 | many | TRBJ2-1
ASSQRDRGLIGELF | TRBV4-1 | . | TRBJ2-2
ASSLFGETQY | TRBV12-3/TRBV12-4 | many | TRBJ2-5
ASSPYMNTEAF | TRBV9 | many | TRBJ1-1
ASSSRQGSEKLF | TRBV7-2 | . | TRBJ1-4
ASGQGTPGNQPQH | TRBV12-5 | . | TRBJ1-5
ATSDLKQGQETQY | TRBV24-1 | few | TRBJ2-5
ASSLAPGKNTGELF | TRBV5-4 | many | TRBJ2-2
ASSSGRFLGTGELF | TRBV6-1 | few | TRBJ2-2
ASSLAGTGNTEAF | TRBV11-2 | many | TRBJ1-1
ASGTSGGPQETQY | TRBV12-3/TRBV12-4 | . | TRBJ2-5
AWSVDVIGLLYGYT | TRBV30 | . | TRBJ1-2
ASSLYPGSNQPQH | TRBV12-3/TRBV12-4 | . | TRBJ1-5
ASSTDGSNYGYT | TRBV5-1 | few | TRBJ1-2
SAPTGPHNSPLH | TRBV20-1 | . | TRBJ1-6
ASSLGRGLLAETQY | TRBV5-1 | few | TRBJ2-5
ASSQDSVPGNTIY | TRBV3-1 | few | TRBJ1-3
ASSSKGQVQGTQY | TRBV11-2 | many | TRBJ2-5
ASSIQPGAVYEQY | TRBV4-1 | few | TRBJ2-7
ASSGAGGNQPQH | TRBV6-2/TRBV6-3 | . | TRBJ1-5
ASSYRHRGYIPY | TRBV6-5 | . | TRBJ2-5
AISDLQGALRGYT | TRBV10-3 | few | TRBJ1-2
ASSQESSRAEAF | TRBV3-1 | once | TRBJ1-1
ASSYSSSGDQTQY | TRBV6-2/TRBV6-3 | few | TRBJ2-5
ASSGSSGGTLGETQY | TRBV7-2 | . | TRBJ2-5
ASSYGGTVTPGELF | TRBV6-5 | few | TRBJ2-2
ASSPPGTGSGDTEAF | TRBV28 | many | TRBJ1-1